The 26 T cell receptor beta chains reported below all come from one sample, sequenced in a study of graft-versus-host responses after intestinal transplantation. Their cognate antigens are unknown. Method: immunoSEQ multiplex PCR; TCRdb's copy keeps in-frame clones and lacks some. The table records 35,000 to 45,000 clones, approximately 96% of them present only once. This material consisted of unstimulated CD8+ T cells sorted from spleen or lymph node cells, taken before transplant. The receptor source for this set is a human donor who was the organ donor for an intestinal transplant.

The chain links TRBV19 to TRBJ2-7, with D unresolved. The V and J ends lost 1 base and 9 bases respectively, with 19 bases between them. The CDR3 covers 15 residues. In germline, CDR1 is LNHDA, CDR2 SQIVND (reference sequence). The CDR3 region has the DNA TGTGCCAGTAGTATAGGCGAGGCCCCACTGGTTGGGCAGTACTTC. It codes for CASSIGEAPLVGQYF.

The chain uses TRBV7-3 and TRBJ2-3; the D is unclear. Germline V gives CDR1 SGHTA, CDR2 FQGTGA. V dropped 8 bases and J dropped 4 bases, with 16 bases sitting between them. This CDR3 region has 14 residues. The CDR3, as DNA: TGTGCCAGCGGCCAAGCTGGGTTTTCAGATACGCAGTATTTT. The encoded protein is CASGQAGFSDTQYF.

The CDR3 sequence is CASSQDWTGFNQPQHF. CDR3 DNA: TGCGCCAGCAGCCAAGATTGGACAGGGTTCAATCAGCCCCAGCATTTT. The chain combines TRBV4-1 with TRBJ1-5, with 8 bases identical to TRBD1. The germline CDR1 and CDR2 sequences are MGHRA and YSYEKL. V shed 0 bases, J shed 3 bases, and the junction held 4 bases outside the gene matches. The CDR3 is 16 amino acids.

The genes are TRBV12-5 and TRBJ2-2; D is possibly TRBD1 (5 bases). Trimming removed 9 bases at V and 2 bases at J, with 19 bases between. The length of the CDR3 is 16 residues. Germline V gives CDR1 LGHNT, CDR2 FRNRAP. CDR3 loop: CASETQGRVNTGELFF. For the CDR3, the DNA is TGTGCTAGCGAAACGCAGGGAAGGGTTAACACCGGGGAGCTGTTTTTT.

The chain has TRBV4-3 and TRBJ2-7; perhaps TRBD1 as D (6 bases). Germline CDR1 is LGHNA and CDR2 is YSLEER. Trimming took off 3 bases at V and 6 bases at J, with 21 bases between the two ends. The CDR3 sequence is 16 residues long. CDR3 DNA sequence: TGCGCCAGCAGCCACGAAGATCCAAGCACAGGGTGCGAGCAGTACTTC. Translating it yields CASSHEDPSTGCEQYF.

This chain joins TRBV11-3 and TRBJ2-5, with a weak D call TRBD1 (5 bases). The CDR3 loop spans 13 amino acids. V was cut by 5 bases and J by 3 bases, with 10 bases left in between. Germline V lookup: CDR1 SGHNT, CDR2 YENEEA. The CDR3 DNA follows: TGTGCCAGCAGCCCCAGGGAAGAAGAGACCCAGTACTTC. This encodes CASSPREEETQYF. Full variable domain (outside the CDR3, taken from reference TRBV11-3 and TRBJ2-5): EAGVVQSPRYKIIEKKQPVAFWCNPISGHNTLYWYLQNLGQGPELLIRYENEEAVDDSQLPKDRFSAERLKGVDSTLKIQPAELGDSAVYLCASSPREEETQYFGPGTRLLVL.

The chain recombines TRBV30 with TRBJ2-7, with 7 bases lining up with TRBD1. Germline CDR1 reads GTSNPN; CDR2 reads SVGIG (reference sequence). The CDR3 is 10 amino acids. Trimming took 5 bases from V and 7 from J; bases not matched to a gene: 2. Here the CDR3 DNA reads TGTGCCTGGGAACAGGGGGAGCAGTACTTC. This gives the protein CAWEQGEQYF.

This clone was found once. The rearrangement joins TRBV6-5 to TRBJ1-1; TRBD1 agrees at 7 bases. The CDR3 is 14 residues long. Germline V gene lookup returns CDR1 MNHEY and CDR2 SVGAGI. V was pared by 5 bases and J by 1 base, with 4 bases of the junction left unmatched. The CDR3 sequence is CASSQGGRNTEAFF. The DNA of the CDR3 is TGTGCCAGCAGTCAGGGGGGACGGAACACTGAAGCTTTCTTT.

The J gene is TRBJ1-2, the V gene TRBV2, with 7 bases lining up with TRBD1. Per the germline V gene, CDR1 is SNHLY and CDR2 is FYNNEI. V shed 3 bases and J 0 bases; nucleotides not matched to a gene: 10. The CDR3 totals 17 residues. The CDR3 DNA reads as TGTGCCAGCAGTGATCCAACAGGGGACTTCTCTAACTATGGCTACACCTTC. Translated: CASSDPTGDFSNYGYTF. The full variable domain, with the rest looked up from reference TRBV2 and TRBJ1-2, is EPEVTQTPSHQVTQMGQEVILRCVPISNHLYFYWYRQILGQKVEFLVSFYNNEISEKSEIFDDQFSVERPDGSNFTLKIRSTKLEDSAMYFCASSDPTGDFSNYGYTFGSGTRLTVV.

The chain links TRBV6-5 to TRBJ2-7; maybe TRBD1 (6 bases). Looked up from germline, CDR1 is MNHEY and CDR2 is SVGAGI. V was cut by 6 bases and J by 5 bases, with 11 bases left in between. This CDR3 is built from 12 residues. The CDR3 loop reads CASRANRDEQYF. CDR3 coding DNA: TGTGCCAGCAGGGCTAACAGGGACGAGCAGTACTTC.

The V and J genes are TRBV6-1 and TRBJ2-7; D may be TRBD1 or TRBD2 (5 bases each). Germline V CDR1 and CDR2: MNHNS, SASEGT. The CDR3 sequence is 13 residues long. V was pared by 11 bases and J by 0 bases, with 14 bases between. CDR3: CAGRVRGSYEQYF. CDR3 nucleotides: TGTGCCGGCCGGGTGAGGGGCTCCTACGAGCAGTACTTC.

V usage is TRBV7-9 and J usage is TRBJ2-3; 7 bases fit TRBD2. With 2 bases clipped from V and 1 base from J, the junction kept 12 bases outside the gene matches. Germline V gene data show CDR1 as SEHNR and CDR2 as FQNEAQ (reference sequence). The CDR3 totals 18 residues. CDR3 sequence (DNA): TGTGCCAGCAGCTTATTAGGGAGGGTGGCGCTCCGCACAGATACGCAGTATTTT. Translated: CASSLLGRVALRTDTQYF.

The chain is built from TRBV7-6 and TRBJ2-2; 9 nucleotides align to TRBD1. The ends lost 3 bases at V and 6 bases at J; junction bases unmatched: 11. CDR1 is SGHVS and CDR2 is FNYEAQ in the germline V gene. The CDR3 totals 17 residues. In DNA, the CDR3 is TGTGCCAGCAGCTTTACACAGGGGGCGTACGTCCCCGGGGAGCTGTTTTTT. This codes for CASSFTQGAYVPGELFF.

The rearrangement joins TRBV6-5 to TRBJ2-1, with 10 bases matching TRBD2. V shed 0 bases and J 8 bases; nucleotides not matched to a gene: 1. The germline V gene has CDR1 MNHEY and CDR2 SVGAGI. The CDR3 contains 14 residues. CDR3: CASSYSSGGDEQFF. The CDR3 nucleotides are TGTGCCAGCAGTTACTCGAGCGGGGGGGATGAGCAGTTCTTC.

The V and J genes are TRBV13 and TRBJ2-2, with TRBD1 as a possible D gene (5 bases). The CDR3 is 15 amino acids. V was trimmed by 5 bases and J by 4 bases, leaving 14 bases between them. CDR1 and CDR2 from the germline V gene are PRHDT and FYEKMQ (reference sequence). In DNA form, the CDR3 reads TGTGCCAGCAGCCAGACAGCAAATGGCACCGGGGAGCTGTTTTTT. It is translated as CASSQTANGTGELFF.

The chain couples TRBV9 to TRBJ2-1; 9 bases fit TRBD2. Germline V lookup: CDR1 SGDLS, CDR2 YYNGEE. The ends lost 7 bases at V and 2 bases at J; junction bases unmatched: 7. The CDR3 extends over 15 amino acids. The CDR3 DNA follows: TGTGCCAGCGCCAATAGCGGGGGAACCTACAATGAGCAGTTCTTC. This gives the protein CASANSGGTYNEQFF.

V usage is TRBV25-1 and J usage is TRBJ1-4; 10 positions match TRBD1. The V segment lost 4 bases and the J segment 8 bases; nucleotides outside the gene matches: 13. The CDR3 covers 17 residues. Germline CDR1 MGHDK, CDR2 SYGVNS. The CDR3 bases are TGTGCCAGCAGTGGGCCTGACAGGGGGCTTATGAGGGAAAAACTGTTTTTT. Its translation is CASSGPDRGLMREKLFF.

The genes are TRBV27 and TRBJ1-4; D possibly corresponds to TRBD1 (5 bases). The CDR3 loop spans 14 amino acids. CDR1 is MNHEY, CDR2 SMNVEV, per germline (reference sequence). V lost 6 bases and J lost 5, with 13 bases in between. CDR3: CASRPGLTNEKLFF. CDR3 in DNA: TGTGCCAGCAGACCGGGACTGACCAATGAAAAACTGTTTTTT.

The CDR3 here is CASSNPHRGPLSYEQYF. DNA for the CDR3: TGTGCCAGCAGCAATCCACACAGGGGGCCCCTCTCCTACGAGCAGTACTTC. The rearrangement joins TRBV11-1 to TRBJ2-7; 9 bases align to TRBD1. Unmatched junction bases numbered 11, after V lost 5 bases and J lost 0 bases. The CDR3 sequence is 17 residues long. The germline CDR1 and CDR2 sequences are SGHAT and FQDESV (reference sequence).

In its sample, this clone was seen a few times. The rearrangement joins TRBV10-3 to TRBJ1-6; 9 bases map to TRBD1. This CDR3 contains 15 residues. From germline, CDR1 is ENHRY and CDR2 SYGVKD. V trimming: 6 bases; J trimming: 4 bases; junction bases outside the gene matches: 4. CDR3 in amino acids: CAISRTGEYNSPLHF. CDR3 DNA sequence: TGTGCCATCAGCCGGACAGGGGAATATAATTCACCCCTCCACTTT.

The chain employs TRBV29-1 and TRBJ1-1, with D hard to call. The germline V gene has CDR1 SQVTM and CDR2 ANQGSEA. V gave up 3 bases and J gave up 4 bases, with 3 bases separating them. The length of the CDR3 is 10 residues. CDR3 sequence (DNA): TGCAGCGTTGAGGGCACTGAAGCTTTCTTT. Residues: CSVEGTEAFF. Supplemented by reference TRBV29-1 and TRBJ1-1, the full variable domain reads SAVISQKPSRDICQRGTSLTIQCQVDSQVTMMFWYRQQPGQSLTLIATANQGSEATYESGFVIDKFPISRPNLTFSTLTVSNMSPEDSSIYLCSVEGTEAFFGQGTRLTVV.

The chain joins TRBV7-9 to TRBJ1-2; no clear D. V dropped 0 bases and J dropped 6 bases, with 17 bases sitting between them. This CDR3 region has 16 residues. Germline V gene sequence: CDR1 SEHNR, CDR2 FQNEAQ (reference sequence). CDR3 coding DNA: TGTGCCAGCAGCTTAGCGATCGGGGAAGATAGGGATGGCTACACCTTC. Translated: CASSLAIGEDRDGYTF.

Here the CDR3 DNA reads TGTGCCAGCAGTTACTCGGGGTCCGATAATTCACCCCTCCACTTT. Translating gives CASSYSGSDNSPLHF. The J gene is TRBJ1-6, the V gene TRBV6-6, with D unresolved. Trimming took 0 bases from V and 5 from J, leaving 8 bases between them. Germline CDR1 MNHNY, CDR2 SVGAGI (reference sequence). The CDR3 length is 15 residues.

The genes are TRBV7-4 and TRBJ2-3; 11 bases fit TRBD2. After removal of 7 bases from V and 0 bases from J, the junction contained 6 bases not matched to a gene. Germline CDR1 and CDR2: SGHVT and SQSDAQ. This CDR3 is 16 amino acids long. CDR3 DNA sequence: TGTGCCAGCAAACTAGCGGGGGCCTCTAGCACAGATACGCAGTATTTT. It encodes CASKLAGASSTDTQYF.

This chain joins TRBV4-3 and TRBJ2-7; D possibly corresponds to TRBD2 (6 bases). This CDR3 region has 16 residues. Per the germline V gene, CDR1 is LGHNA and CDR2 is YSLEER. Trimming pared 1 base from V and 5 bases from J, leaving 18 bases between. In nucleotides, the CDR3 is TGCGCCAGCAGCCAAGCACCAGGGACTCCGAGCCACGAGCAGTACTTC. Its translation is CASSQAPGTPSHEQYF.

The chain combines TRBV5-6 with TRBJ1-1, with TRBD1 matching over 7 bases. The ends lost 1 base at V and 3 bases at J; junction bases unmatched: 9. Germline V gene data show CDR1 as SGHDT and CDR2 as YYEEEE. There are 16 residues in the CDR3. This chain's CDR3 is CASSLRQGTGDTEAFF. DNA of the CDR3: TGTGCCAGCAGCTTGAGACAGGGAACGGGTGACACTGAAGCTTTCTTT. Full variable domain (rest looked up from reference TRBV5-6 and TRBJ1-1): DAGVTQSPTHLIKTRGQQVTLRCSPKSGHDTVSWYQQALGQGPQFIFQYYEEEERQRGNFPDRFSGHQFPNYSSELNVNALLLGDSALYLCASSLRQGTGDTEAFFGQGTRLTVV.